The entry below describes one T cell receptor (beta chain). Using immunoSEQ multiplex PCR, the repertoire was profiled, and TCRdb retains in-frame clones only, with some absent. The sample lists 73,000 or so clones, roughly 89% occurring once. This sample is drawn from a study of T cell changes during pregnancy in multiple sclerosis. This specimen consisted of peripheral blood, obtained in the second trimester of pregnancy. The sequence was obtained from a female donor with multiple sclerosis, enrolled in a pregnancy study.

The CDR3 loop reads CASSSGQQETQYF. CDR3 bases: TGTGCCAGCAGCTCGGGACAGCAAGAGACCCAGTACTTC. The chain uses TRBV7-8 and TRBJ2-5, with 7 positions matching TRBD1. V dropped 4 bases and J dropped 2; count of bases not matched to a gene: 1. The CDR3 has 13 residues. The germline V gene encodes CDR1 SGHVS and CDR2 FQNEAQ. Supplemented by reference TRBV7-8 and TRBJ2-5, the full variable domain reads GAGVSQSPRYKVAKRGQDVALRCDPISGHVSLFWYQQALGQGPEFLTYFQNEAQLDKSGLPSDRFFAERPEGSVSTLKIQRTQQEDSAVYLCASSSGQQETQYFGPGTRLLVL.